Reported below is one TCR beta chain. The antigen remains undetermined. Trimming cost V 2 bases and J 6 bases; bases outside gene matches: 10. The CDR3 is made up of 17 amino acids. CDR1 LNHDA and CDR2 SQIVND come from the germline V gene (reference sequence). This sample was included in a study of cytomegalovirus exposure and HLA in healthy donors. Across the whole study: Early release data held roughly 90 million unique TCRs from HLA-typed donors.

At collection, donors were nominally healthy, but unrecorded immune exposures were probable. Whole-study results and caveats: The study had only CMV serostatus as immune exposure information. TCR association rates varied by HLA locus in a later analysis, with DRB1 highest and HLA-C lowest.

60 Vbeta and 13 Jbeta primers were used in PCR. The method was immunoSEQ multiplex PCR; TCRdb's version includes in-frame clones alone and lacks a portion of them. The sample consists of fewer than 250,000 clones, roughly 77% of them appearing once. Sequenced input: PBMCs. The receptor's source is a woman between 45 and 60 years old in good health and CMV-seronegative. The chain is built from TRBV19 and TRBJ2-1, with 10 bases identical to TRBD2. The CDR3 here is CASSILRASGGSNEQFF. In DNA, the CDR3 is TGTGCCAGTAGTATATTGCGGGCTAGCGGGGGAAGCAATGAGCAGTTCTTC.